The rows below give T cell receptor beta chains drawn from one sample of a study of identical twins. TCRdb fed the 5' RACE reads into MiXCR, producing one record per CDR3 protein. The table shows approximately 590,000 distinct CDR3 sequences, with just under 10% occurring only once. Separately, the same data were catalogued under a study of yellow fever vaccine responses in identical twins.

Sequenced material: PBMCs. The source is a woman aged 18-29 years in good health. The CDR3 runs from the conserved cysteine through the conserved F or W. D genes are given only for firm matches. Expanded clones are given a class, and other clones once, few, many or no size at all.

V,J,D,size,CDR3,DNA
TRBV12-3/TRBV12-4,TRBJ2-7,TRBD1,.,CASGDSTYVEQYF,TGTGCCAGCGGGGACAGTACCTACGTAGAGCAGTACTTC
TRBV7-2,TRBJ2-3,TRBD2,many,CASSPPTSGRDTQYF,TGTGCCAGCAGCCCCCCCACTAGCGGGAGGGATACGCAGTATTTT
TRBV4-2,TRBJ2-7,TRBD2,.,CASSQDGTSGYEQYF,TGTGCCAGCAGCCAAGACGGGACTAGCGGTTACGAGCAGTACTTC
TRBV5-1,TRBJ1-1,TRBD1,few,CASSLLPGGRTEAFF,TGCGCCAGCAGCTTATTACCAGGGGGCAGGACTGAAGCTTTCTTT
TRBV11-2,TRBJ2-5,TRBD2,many,CASSLEGSSGRRETQYF,TGTGCCAGCAGCTTAGAGGGGTCTAGCGGGAGGCGAGAGACCCAGTACTTC
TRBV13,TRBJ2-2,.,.,CASSPKWAVGELFF,TGTGCCAGCAGCCCAAAGTGGGCGGTCGGGGAGCTGTTTTTT
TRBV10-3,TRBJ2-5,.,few,CAISVGEETQYF,TGTGCCATCAGTGTCGGGGAAGAGACCCAGTACTTC
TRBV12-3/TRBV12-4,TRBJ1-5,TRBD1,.,CASSPEDRGGNQPQHF,TGTGCCAGCAGTCCCGAGGACAGGGGGGGCAATCAGCCCCAGCATTTT
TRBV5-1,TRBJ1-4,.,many,CASSLGDTANEKLFF,TGCGCCAGCAGCTTAGGGGACACAGCTAATGAAAAACTGTTTTTT
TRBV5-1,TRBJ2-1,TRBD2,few,CASSWKRESVHEQFF,TGCGCCAGCAGCTGGAAGCGGGAGTCGGTTCATGAGCAGTTCTTC
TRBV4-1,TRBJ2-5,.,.,CASSQAEQGILKTQYF,TGCGCCAGCAGCCAAGCTGAACAGGGTATCTTAAAGACCCAGTACTTC
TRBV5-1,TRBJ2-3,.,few,CASSLAGRGAADTQYF,TGCGCCAGCAGCTTGGCCGGCAGGGGGGCCGCAGATACGCAGTATTTT
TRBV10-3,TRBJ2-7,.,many,CAISLRQAGNEQYF,TGTGCCATCAGTCTTCGTCAGGCCGGAAACGAGCAGTACTTC
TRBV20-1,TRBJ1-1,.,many,CSARDHQGRGTNTEAFF,TGCAGTGCTAGAGATCATCAGGGACGGGGAACGAACACTGAAGCTTTCTTT
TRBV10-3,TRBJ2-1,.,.,CAISESPPELQGSSYNEQFF,TGTGCCATCAGTGAGTCCCCCCCGGAGTTGCAGGGGAGCTCCTACAATGAGCAGTTCTTC